The 12 T cell receptor beta chains in this list originate from one sample, sequenced in a study of cytomegalovirus exposure and HLA in healthy donors (dated by TCRdb to about 2017). The protocol used for the library was the immunoSEQ multiplex PCR assay. The multiplex PCR relied on a mix of 60 forward primers for TCR Vbeta segments and 13 reverse primers for TCR Jbeta segments. As stored in TCRdb, this immuneACCESS dataset retains in-frame rearrangements with V and J assigned. A fraction of the clones does not appear; measured against another copy, unresolved V genes explain less than half of the discrepancy, and the remainder lacks a known reason. This sample gives about 180,000 clones in total; roughly 75% of them show up just once. The ten largest make up around 1.9% of the sample. Sequenced input: PBMCs. The receptors stem from a woman under 40 in good health and CMV-seronegative.

This clone was detected a few times. The chain uses TRBV19 and TRBJ1-1, with D maybe TRBD1 (6 bases). The CDR3 covers 14 residues. The V gene lost 9 bases and the J gene lost 3 bases, with 17 bases spanning the gap. In germline, CDR1 is LNHDA, CDR2 SQIVND (reference sequence). The CDR3 here is CASPATGSYTEAFF. The CDR3 nucleotides are TGTGCCAGCCCGGCAACAGGGAGCTACACTGAAGCTTTCTTT.

The chain recombines TRBV20-1 with TRBJ2-1; 14 bases are shared with TRBD2. Germline values: CDR1 DFQATT, CDR2 SNEGSKA (reference sequence). Trimming took 6 bases from V and 12 from J; bases not matched to a gene: 1. The CDR3 is 11 amino acids. The CDR3 region is CSAGTSGGQFF. Written as DNA, the CDR3 is TGCAGTGCAGGGACTAGCGGGGGGCAGTTCTTC.

CDR3 sequence (DNA): TGTGCCAGCAGTGAATTCAGGGCGGACACTGAAGCTTTCTTT. Amino acid sequence: CASSEFRADTEAFF. The chain is built from TRBV6-1 and TRBJ1-1; possibly TRBD1 for D (5 bases). Germline V gene lookup returns CDR1 MNHNS and CDR2 SASEGT. V lost 2 bases and J 3 bases, leaving 10 bases between the germline ends. The CDR3 runs to 14 residues.

J is TRBJ2-7 and V is TRBV7-9, with D perhaps matching TRBD2 (7 bases). The CDR3 loop spans 11 amino acids. Trimming took off 8 bases at V and 5 bases at J, with 10 bases between the two ends. From germline, CDR1 is SEHNR and CDR2 FQNEAQ (reference sequence). The CDR3 loop reads CASGGAHEQYF. The CDR3 coding sequence is TGTGCCAGCGGGGGGGCCCACGAGCAGTACTTC.

The rearrangement joins TRBV6-6 to TRBJ2-7, with D possibly being TRBD1 (6 bases). Germline CDR1 is MNHNY and CDR2 is SVGAGI (reference sequence). This CDR3 has 14 residues. V lost 4 bases and J 2 bases, leaving 12 bases between the germline ends. CDR3 loop: CASSSGQPPYEQYF. For the CDR3, the DNA is TGTGCCAGCAGTTCCGGACAGCCCCCCTACGAGCAGTACTTC.

The chain joins TRBV2 to TRBJ1-2; 11 bases line up with TRBD1. V dropped 7 bases and J dropped 2; count of bases not matched to a gene: 9. The germline CDR1 and CDR2 sequences are SNHLY and FYNNEI. This CDR3 comprises 16 residues. DNA of the CDR3: TGTGCCAGCATCGGGGGGACAGGGGGAGCAAACTATGGCTACACCTTC. This encodes CASIGGTGGANYGYTF.

A single count supports this clone. The rearrangement joins TRBV7-8 to TRBJ1-2; D unclear. The germline V gene encodes CDR1 SGHVS and CDR2 FQNEAQ. Between the trimmed V and J ends, which lost 1 base and 5 bases, there was a span of 17 bases. The length of the CDR3 is 16 residues. The CDR3 coding sequence is TGTGCCAGCAGCTTAGAGGGAGGAGCTATTGTTTATGGCTACACCTTC. Encoded protein: CASSLEGGAIVYGYTF. Variable domain in full (rest from reference TRBV7-8 and TRBJ1-2): GAGVSQSPRYKVAKRGQDVALRCDPISGHVSLFWYQQALGQGPEFLTYFQNEAQLDKSGLPSDRFFAERPEGSVSTLKIQRTQQEDSAVYLCASSLEGGAIVYGYTFGSGTRLTVV.

The gene calls are TRBV7-8 and TRBJ1-6; TRBD1 agrees at 7 bases. J lost 8 bases, V lost 5 bases, and 12 bases had no gene match. The V gene's germline CDR1 is SGHVS and CDR2 FQNEAQ. There are 16 residues in the CDR3. The CDR3 bases are TGTGCCAGCAGCCTCGCCTCGACAGGGCGGCATTCACCCCTCCACTTT. Amino acids: CASSLASTGRHSPLHF.

V and J are TRBV2 and TRBJ1-1; possibly TRBD1 for D (5 bases). V lost 6 bases, J lost 1 base, and 9 bases lay in between. The CDR3 sequence is 13 residues long. CDR1 is SNHLY, CDR2 FYNNEI, per germline. Here the CDR3 DNA reads TGTGCCAGCAGCGCGGGGCCGAACACTGAAGCTTTCTTT. Protein: CASSAGPNTEAFF.

The count of this clone is one. The chain couples TRBV18 to TRBJ2-5; D may be TRBD1 (5 bases). CDR3 length: 13 amino acids. Trimming cost V 6 bases and J 2 bases, with 10 bases left between them. Germline-derived CDR1 and CDR2 are KGHSH and LQKENI. In DNA, the CDR3 is TGTGCCAGCTCTGCCGACAGACAAGAGACCCAGTACTTC. Its translation: CASSADRQETQYF.

This chain links TRBV21-1 with TRBJ1-5; the D segment call TRBD1 is taken from the table without a DNA check. TRBV21-1 is tagged as a pseudogene. The CDR3 spans 16 residues. CDR3 nucleotides: TGTGCCAGCAGCCTCCGGACAGCCGATAGCAATCAGCCCCAGCATTTT. Amino acids: CASSLRTADSNQPQHF.

V and J are TRBV4-2 and TRBJ2-7; 7 nucleotides match TRBD2. CDR1 is LGHNA, CDR2 YNFKEQ, per germline. The CDR3 runs to 17 residues. V trimming: 0 bases; J trimming: 6 bases; junction bases outside the gene matches: 14. CDR3 in amino acids: CASSQDPRAGLNGEQYF. In DNA form, the CDR3 reads TGTGCCAGCAGCCAAGACCCACGGGCGGGACTAAATGGCGAGCAGTACTTC.